This is a list of T cell receptor beta chains from one sample in a study of blood T cells in healthy people across ages. TCRdb independently ran MiXCR on the 5' RACE reads; one entry per CDR3 protein. The data contain around 1,700,000 distinct CDR3 sequences, about 28% of them singletons. The sequenced sample consisted of blood. These receptors were obtained from a woman between 25 and 40 years old in good health. The CDR3 runs from the conserved cysteine through the conserved F or W. Fields, in order: J gene, D gene, clone size, V gene, CDR3 protein, CDR3 DNA. The D gene is left open where the match is weak. Only some rows state a clone size, as once, few, many or a class for expanded clones.

TRBJ2-7,.,.,TRBV5-6,CASSWAGNSYEQYF,TGTGCCAGCAGCTGGGCAGGGAATTCCTACGAGCAGTACTTC
TRBJ1-4,.,many,TRBV6-6,CASSAGATNEKLFF,TGTGCCAGCAGTGCGGGCGCAACTAATGAAAAACTGTTTTTT
TRBJ2-7,TRBD2,many,TRBV3-1,CASSQGLAVSYEQYF,TGTGCCAGCAGCCAAGGGCTAGCGGTCTCCTACGAGCAGTACTTC
TRBJ2-1,.,many,TRBV14,CASSGVFGETYNEQFF,TGTGCCAGCAGCGGGGTCTTCGGAGAGACCTACAATGAGCAGTTCTTC
TRBJ2-1,.,.,TRBV5-1,CASSSTNLDNEQSF,TGCGCCAGCAGCTCGACTAACCTAGACAATGAGCAGTCCTTC
TRBJ2-7,.,many,TRBV12-3/TRBV12-4,CASSAYRGLYEQYF,TGTGCCAGCAGTGCATACAGGGGACTCTACGAGCAGTACTTC
TRBJ1-2,TRBD1,few,TRBV28,CATTGDRYGYTF,TGTGCCACTACAGGGGATCGGTATGGCTACACCTTC
TRBJ2-3,.,.,TRBV5-1,CASSPGGQGAGDTQYF,TGCGCCAGCAGCCCCGGGGGGCAGGGGGCAGGAGATACGCAGTATTTT
TRBJ2-6,.,many,TRBV5-1,CASSLKPESGANVLTF,TGCGCCAGCAGCTTGAAGCCCGAGTCTGGGGCCAACGTCCTGACTTTC
TRBJ1-6,.,.,TRBV6-5,CASSLQRDSPHHF,TGTGCCAGCAGCCTCCAACGCGATTCACCCCACCACTTT
TRBJ2-5,TRBD1,.,TRBV9,CASSVGAGTGDRETQYF,TGTGCCAGCAGCGTGGGGGCTGGGACAGGGGACCGAGAGACCCAGTACTTC
TRBJ1-5,TRBD1,.,TRBV28,CASGDRVGNQPQHF,TGTGCCAGCGGGGACAGGGTGGGCAATCAGCCCCAGCATTTT
TRBJ2-7,.,.,TRBV20-1,CSARDIIRRYEQYF,TGCAGTGCTAGAGATATCATACGGCGCTACGAGCAGTACTTC
TRBJ2-5,TRBD2,.,TRBV2,CANSLLAGGQETQYF,TGTGCCAACAGTCTCCTTGCGGGGGGGCAAGAGACCCAGTACTTC
TRBJ2-7,.,few,TRBV4-1,CASSQGQGGFYEQYF,TGCGCCAGCAGCCAAGGCCAAGGGGGATTCTACGAGCAGTACTTC
TRBJ2-7,TRBD1,.,TRBV5-1,CASGPRGHGEQYF,TGCGCCAGCGGACCTAGGGGGCACGGCGAGCAGTACTTC
TRBJ1-5,.,few,TRBV6-5,CASSYSWGRAQPQHF,TGTGCCAGCAGTTACTCCTGGGGCAGGGCTCAGCCCCAGCATTTT
TRBJ2-5,.,.,TRBV7-7,CASSPTGHQETQYF,TGTGCCAGCAGCCCGACAGGCCACCAAGAGACCCAGTACTTC
TRBJ2-7,TRBD1,.,TRBV27,CASSLSRDRSYEQYF,TGTGCCAGCAGTTTATCCCGGGACAGATCCTACGAGCAGTACTTC
TRBJ1-5,TRBD1,few,TRBV14,CASSRTGGPNQPQHF,TGTGCCAGCAGCCGAACAGGGGGACCCAATCAGCCCCAGCATTTT
TRBJ2-1,.,.,TRBV4-3,CASSQDSANSYNEQFF,TGCGCCAGCAGCCAAGACAGTGCAAACTCCTACAATGAGCAGTTCTTC
TRBJ1-5,.,.,TRBV5-1,CASSRDVGNQPQHF,TGCGCCAGCAGCCGGGACGTGGGAAATCAGCCCCAGCATTTT
TRBJ1-2,TRBD1,.,TRBV5-5,CASGPGTGYQNYGYTF,TGTGCCAGCGGTCCCGGGACAGGGTATCAAAACTATGGCTACACCTTC
TRBJ2-7,TRBD1,many,TRBV20-1,CSASGTGTYEQYF,TGCAGTGCTAGCGGGACAGGGACCTACGAGCAGTACTTC
TRBJ1-5,.,.,TRBV10-3,CAIRPRVEQPQHF,TGTGCCATCAGGCCTCGGGTAGAACAGCCCCAGCATTTT
TRBJ2-7,TRBD1,.,TRBV7-2,CASGSTGALWEQYF,TGTGCCAGCGGCTCGACAGGGGCTTTGTGGGAGCAGTACTTC
TRBJ2-6,.,.,TRBV28,CAISSSGANVLTF,TGTGCCATCTCAAGCTCTGGGGCCAACGTCCTGACTTTC
TRBJ2-5,.,.,TRBV9,CASSVDRGAETQYF,TGTGCCAGCAGCGTAGATCGGGGTGCCGAGACCCAGTACTTC
TRBJ2-7,TRBD2,many,TRBV20-1,CSVRFSGSTDEQYF,TGCAGTGTCCGATTTAGCGGGAGTACCGACGAGCAGTACTTC
TRBJ2-7,TRBD1,few,TRBV12-3/TRBV12-4,CASSPAGTGRVRSYEQYF,TGTGCCAGCAGTCCCGCCGGGACAGGGAGGGTTAGGTCCTACGAGCAGTACTTC
TRBJ1-1,.,.,TRBV5-1,CASSDYRATEAFF,TGCGCCAGCAGCGATTACAGGGCCACTGAAGCTTTCTTT
TRBJ2-7,.,.,TRBV2,CASRVRLPGGEQYF,TGTGCCAGCAGAGTGCGGCTCCCCGGAGGGGAGCAGTACTTC